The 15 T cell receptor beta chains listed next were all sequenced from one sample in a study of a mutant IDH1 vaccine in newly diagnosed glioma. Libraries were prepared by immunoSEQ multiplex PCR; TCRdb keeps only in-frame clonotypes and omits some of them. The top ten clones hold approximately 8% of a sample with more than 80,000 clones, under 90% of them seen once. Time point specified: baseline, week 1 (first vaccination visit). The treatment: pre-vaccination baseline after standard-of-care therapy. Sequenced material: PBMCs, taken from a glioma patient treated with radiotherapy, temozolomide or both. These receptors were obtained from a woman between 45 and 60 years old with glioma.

CDR3 in amino acids: CASSMFSGSYNTEAFF. The CDR3 DNA reads TGTGCCAGTAGTATGTTTTCGGGCAGTTATAACACTGAAGCTTTCTTT. The V call is TRBV19, the J call TRBJ1-1; D gene unclear. Per germline, CDR1 LNHDA and CDR2 SQIVND (reference sequence). The length of the CDR3 is 16 residues. V was shortened by 3 bases and J by 2 bases, with 16 bases between the two germline ends.

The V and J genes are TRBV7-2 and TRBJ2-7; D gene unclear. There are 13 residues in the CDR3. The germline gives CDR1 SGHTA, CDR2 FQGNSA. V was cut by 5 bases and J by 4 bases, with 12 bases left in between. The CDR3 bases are TGTGCCAGCAGCCCAACACCGGGTTACGAGCAGTACTTC. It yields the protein CASSPTPGYEQYF.

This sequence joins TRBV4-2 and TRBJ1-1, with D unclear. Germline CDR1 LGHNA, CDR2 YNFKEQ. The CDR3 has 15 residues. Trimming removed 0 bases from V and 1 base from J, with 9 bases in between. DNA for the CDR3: TGTGCCAGCAGCCAAGATCAGTCTTGGAACACTGAAGCTTTCTTT. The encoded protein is CASSQDQSWNTEAFF.

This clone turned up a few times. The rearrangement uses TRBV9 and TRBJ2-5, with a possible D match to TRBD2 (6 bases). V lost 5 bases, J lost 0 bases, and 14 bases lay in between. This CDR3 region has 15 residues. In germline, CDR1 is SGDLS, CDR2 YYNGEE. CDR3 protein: CASSPVPGDQETQYF. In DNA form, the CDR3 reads TGTGCCAGCAGTCCCGTGCCGGGGGACCAAGAGACCCAGTACTTC.

The DNA for the CDR3 is TGTGCCAGCAGCTTGGACGGATCTGGGGCCAACGTCCTGACTTTC. Translating gives CASSLDGSGANVLTF. This chain connects TRBV5-4 to TRBJ2-6; D remains ambiguous. V lost 0 bases, J lost 1 base, and 5 bases lay in between. Germline V gene sequence: CDR1 SGHNT, CDR2 YYREEE (reference sequence). The CDR3 consists of 15 residues.

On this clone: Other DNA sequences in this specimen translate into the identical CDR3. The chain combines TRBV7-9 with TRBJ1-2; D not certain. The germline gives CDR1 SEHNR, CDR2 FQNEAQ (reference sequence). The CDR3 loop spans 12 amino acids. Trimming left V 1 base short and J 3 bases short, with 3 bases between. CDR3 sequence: CASSLGDYGYTF. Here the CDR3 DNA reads TGTGCCAGCAGCTTAGGTGACTATGGCTACACCTTC.

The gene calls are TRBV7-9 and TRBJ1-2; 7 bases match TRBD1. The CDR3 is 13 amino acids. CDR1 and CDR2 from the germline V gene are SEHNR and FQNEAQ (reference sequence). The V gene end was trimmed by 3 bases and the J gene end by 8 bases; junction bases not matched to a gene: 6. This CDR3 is CASSLLQGPGYTF. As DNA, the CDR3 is TGTGCCAGCAGCTTGTTACAGGGGCCCGGCTACACCTTC.

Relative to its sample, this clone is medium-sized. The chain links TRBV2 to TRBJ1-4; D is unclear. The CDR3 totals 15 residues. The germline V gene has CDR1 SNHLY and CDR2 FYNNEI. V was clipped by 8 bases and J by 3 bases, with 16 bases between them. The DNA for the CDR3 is TGTGCCAGCTCGGCGGGGTTGATGGCTAATGAAAAACTGTTTTTT. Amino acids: CASSAGLMANEKLFF.

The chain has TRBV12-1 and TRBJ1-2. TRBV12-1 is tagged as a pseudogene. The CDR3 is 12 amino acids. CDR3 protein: CASSFAAYGYTF. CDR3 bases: TGTGCCAGCAGCTTTGCTGCCTATGGCTACACCTTC.

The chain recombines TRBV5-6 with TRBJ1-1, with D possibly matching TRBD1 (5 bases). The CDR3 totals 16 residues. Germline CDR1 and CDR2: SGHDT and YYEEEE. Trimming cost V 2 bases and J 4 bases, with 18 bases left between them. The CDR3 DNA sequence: TGTGCCAGCAGCTTTGAGGCAGGGTGGGACGGCACTGAAGCTTTCTTT. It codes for CASSFEAGWDGTEAFF.

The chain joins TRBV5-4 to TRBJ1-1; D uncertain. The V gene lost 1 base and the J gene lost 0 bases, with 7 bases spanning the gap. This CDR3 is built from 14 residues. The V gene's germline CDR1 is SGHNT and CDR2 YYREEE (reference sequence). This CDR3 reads CASSLTVMNTEAFF. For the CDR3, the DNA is TGTGCCAGCAGCTTGACGGTCATGAACACTGAAGCTTTCTTT. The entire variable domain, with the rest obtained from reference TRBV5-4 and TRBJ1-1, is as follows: ETGVTQSPTHLIKTRGQQVTLRCSSQSGHNTVSWYQQALGQGPQFIFQYYREEENGRGNFPPRFSGLQFPNYSSELNVNALELDDSALYLCASSLTVMNTEAFFGQGTRLTVV.

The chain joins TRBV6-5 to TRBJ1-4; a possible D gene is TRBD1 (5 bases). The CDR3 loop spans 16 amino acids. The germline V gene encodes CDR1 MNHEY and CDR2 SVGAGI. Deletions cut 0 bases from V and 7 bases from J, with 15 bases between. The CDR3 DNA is TGTGCCAGCAGTTACTCCCCGCCGGGGGTTGGTGAAAAACTGTTTTTT. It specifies CASSYSPPGVGEKLFF.

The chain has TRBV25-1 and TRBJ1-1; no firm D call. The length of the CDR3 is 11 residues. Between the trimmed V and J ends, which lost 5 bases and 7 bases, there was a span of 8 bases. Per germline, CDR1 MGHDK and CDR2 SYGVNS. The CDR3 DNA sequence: TGTGCCAGCAGTCAAGGTGGTGAAGCTTTCTTT. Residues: CASSQGGEAFF.

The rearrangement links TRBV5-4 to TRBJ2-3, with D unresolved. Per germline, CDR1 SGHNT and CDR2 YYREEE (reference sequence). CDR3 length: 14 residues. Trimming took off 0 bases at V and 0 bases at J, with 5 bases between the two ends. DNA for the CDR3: TGTGCCAGCAGCTTGGGCAGTAGCACAGATACGCAGTATTTT. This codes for CASSLGSSTDTQYF.

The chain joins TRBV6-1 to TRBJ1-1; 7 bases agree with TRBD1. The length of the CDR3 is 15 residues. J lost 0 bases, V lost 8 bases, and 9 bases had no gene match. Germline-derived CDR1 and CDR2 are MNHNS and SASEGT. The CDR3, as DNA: TGTGCCAGCTCCAGGGGGGACAGACTGAACACTGAAGCTTTCTTT. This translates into CASSRGDRLNTEAFF.